The T cell receptor (beta chain) described here comes from a study of shared clonotypes between healthy human individuals. With respect to this clone: Its antigen is still unknown.

As processed by the authors: ImmunoSEQ output lacked quality scores and full-length reads, limiting matched filtering. Using immunoSEQ multiplex PCR, the repertoire was profiled, and TCRdb retains in-frame clones only, with some absent. D and trimming come from the DNA, and the V and J calls and clone size come from that table. Altogether 1.5 million to 2.5 million clones are present, 85% to 95% being singletons, with the ten largest covering 1% to 1.5%. Regarding the study as a whole: Non-shared clonotypes displayed generation probabilities falling below those of clonotypes present in all four donors.

Naive CD8 cells, CD45RO-negative and positively selected for CCR7, excluded terminally differentiated effector memory CD45RA+ cells. The sample taken for sequencing was naive CD8+ T cells sorted from blood. The clonotype was recovered from a man younger than 30 in good health.

The CDR3 is CASSGATSGTYNEQFF. CDR3 sequence (DNA): TGTGCCAGCAGCGGCGCGACTAGCGGGACCTACAATGAGCAGTTCTTC. The gene calls are TRBV9 and TRBJ2-1, with TRBD2 matching over 11 bases. From germline, CDR1 is SGDLS and CDR2 YYNGEE. V gave up 3 bases and J gave up 2 bases; unmatched junction bases: 4. CDR3 length: 16 residues.